This T cell receptor (beta chain) originates from a study of T cell responses to AZD1222 COVID-19 vaccine. Libraries were prepared by immunoSEQ multiplex PCR; TCRdb keeps only in-frame clonotypes and omits some of them. The sample consists of some 130,000 clones, around nine tenths of them appearing once. V was cut by 8 bases and J by 5 bases, with 10 bases left in between. This CDR3 has 12 residues. J is TRBJ2-1 and V is TRBV12-3 or TRBV12-4; possibly TRBD2 for D (5 bases). Sequenced material: peripheral blood, taken on day 0 of AZD1222 vaccination. The clonotype originates from an adult in good health. Here the CDR3 reads CASVRGHNEQFF. The CDR3 coding sequence is TGTGCCAGCGTCCGCGGGCACAATGAGCAGTTCTTC.